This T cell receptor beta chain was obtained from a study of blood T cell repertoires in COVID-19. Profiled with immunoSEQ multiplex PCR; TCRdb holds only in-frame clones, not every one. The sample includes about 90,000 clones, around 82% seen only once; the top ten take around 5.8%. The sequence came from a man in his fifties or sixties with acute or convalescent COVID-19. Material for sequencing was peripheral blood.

The CDR3 DNA sequence: TGCGCCAGCAGCAGGACAGGGCCGAACACTGAAGCTTTCTTT. Translating gives CASSRTGPNTEAFF. The J gene is TRBJ1-1, the V gene TRBV10-1, with TRBD1 identical over 8 bases. The V segment lost 6 bases and the J segment 1 base; nucleotides outside the gene matches: 4. The CDR3 has 14 residues. CDR1 WNHNN and CDR2 SYGVQD come from the germline V gene (reference sequence).